Listed below are T cell receptor beta chains from one sample, sequenced in a study of T cell responses to AZD1222 COVID-19 vaccine. TCRdb keeps only in-frame clones here, not all; method: immunoSEQ multiplex PCR. Seen here are some 200,000 clones, under 95% observed once, and the top ten hold around 1%. The starting material was peripheral blood, obtained on day 0 of MenACWY control vaccination. These TCRs come from an adult in good health. CDR3s include the opening cysteine and the closing phenylalanine or tryptophan. Size is stated for part of the rows, as once, few or many counts, or as a class when the clone is expanded.

-,TRBV7-2,CASSSQGGDNEQFF
once,TRBV7-8,CASSTTWTAEKLFF
-,TRBV6-6,CASSFPERGNTIYF
-,TRBV7-8,CASSVRLTNTEAFF
-,TRBV5-4,CASSWGDTQETQYF
-,TRBV7-8,CASSYRQGSTGELFF
-,TRBV30,CSYDRAGTEAFF
-,TRBV19,CASSPQGAGSEAFF
-,TRBV5-8,CASSLVRGNTIYF
-,TRBV11-2,CASSLLTSRGDEQFF
-,TRBV4-1,CASSQVPLLNTIYF
-,TRBV6-5,CASSYSLNTEAFF
-,TRBV6-5,CASREGYTEAFF
-,TRBV9,CASSVTTGGMETQYF
-,TRBV6-4,CASSDGTSGGADTQYF
-,TRBV18,CASSSPFAEAFF
-,TRBV5-8,CASSLTHRTGKTQGNYGYTF
-,TRBV28,CASTSPVDYGYTF
-,TRBV14,CASSQVGEGSNQPQHF
-,TRBV12-3/TRBV12-4,CASSNGGTGELFF
once,TRBV4-1,CASRQGLAGSPGANVLTF
-,TRBV7-9,CASSTPRGSSGNTIYF
once,TRBV12-2,CASRLAGPGNTIYF
-,TRBV20-1,CSARDRGSLYF
-,TRBV18,CASSPYQGDQPQHF
-,TRBV7-8,CASSPSGGVTYEQYF
-,TRBV5-1,CASRQSLNTEAFF
-,TRBV21-1,CASSNSPQWSLHEQYF
-,TRBV10-3,CAISASGGRNEQFF
-,TRBV3-1/TRBV3-2,CASSQERTGRMGKLFF
-,TRBV7-9,CASSLDRGTEAFF
-,TRBV10-3,CAISGGGETQYF
-,TRBV6-6,CASSYQGTTEAFF
-,TRBV11-2,CASSLEGYTDTQYF
-,TRBV5-1,CASSLPEKSEKLFF
-,TRBV2,CASSEGNSPLHF